This passage covers 8 T cell receptor beta chains from one sample sequenced in a study of Ad26.COV2.S vaccination and SARS-CoV-2 variants. The sample's treatment: 15 to 20 received Ad26.COV2.S at low or high dose, single or two shots; about 5 received placebo; per-sample allocation not given. Sampling took place 63 days after the first vaccine or placebo injection. TCRdb's copy holds only in-frame clones and misses some; the assay was immunoSEQ multiplex PCR. The table includes about 350,000 clones, around 89% detected once. The input for sequencing was peripheral blood, taken in a trial of Ad26.COV2.S vaccine versus placebo. These receptors all stem from a person between 18 and 59 years old who received the Ad26.COV2.S COVID-19 vaccine or a placebo.

This clone appeared a few times. The chain uses TRBV30 and TRBJ2-7; D may be TRBD2 (6 bases). Germline V gene sequence: CDR1 GTSNPN, CDR2 SVGIG (reference sequence). The CDR3 is 15 residues long. Trimming removed 4 bases from V and 4 bases from J, with 20 bases in between. The CDR3 protein is CAWNKGEETTYEQYF. CDR3 nucleotides: TGTGCCTGGAACAAAGGGGAGGAAACAACATACGAGCAGTACTTC.

This chain links TRBV9 with TRBJ2-1; TRBD2 matches 11 bases. Germline V gives CDR1 SGDLS, CDR2 YYNGEE. CDR3 length equals 16 residues. V lost 3 bases to trimming and J lost 0 bases; unmatched junction nucleotides: 2. The CDR3 is CASSGSGGGSYNEQFF. For the CDR3, the DNA is TGTGCCAGCAGCGGTAGCGGGGGGGGCTCCTACAATGAGCAGTTCTTC.

The rearrangement links TRBV10-2 to TRBJ1-4; D may be TRBD1 (6 bases). Germline CDR1 reads WSHSY; CDR2 reads SAAADI. V was pared by 4 bases and J by 8 bases, with 14 bases between. The CDR3 is made up of 14 amino acids. The CDR3 DNA reads as TGCGCCAGCAGTGGGACAGCGGTAGGGGAAAAACTGTTTTTT. Protein product: CASSGTAVGEKLFF.

Concerning this clone itself: At the DNA level, this CDR3 is encoded by other sequences in the same sample as well. The chain recombines TRBV9 with TRBJ1-2, with no clear D. This CDR3 contains 13 residues. CDR1 and CDR2 (germline): SGDLS, YYNGEE. The V gene lost 0 bases and the J gene lost 0 bases, with 3 bases spanning the gap. The DNA of the CDR3 is TGTGCCAGCAGCGTAGGTACTAACTATGGCTACACCTTC. Protein sequence: CASSVGTNYGYTF.

The chain employs TRBV15 and TRBJ2-6; D might be TRBD2 (5 bases). Per germline, CDR1 LNHNV and CDR2 YYDKDF (reference sequence). The CDR3 length is 15 residues. V gave up 5 bases and J gave up 0 bases, with 8 bases separating them. As DNA, the CDR3 is TGTGCCACCAGCCCAGGAGGCTCTGGGGCCAACGTCCTGACTTTC. Protein product: CATSPGGSGANVLTF.

J is TRBJ2-1 and V is TRBV29-1, with D tentatively TRBD2 (7 bases). Germline-derived CDR1 and CDR2 are SQVTM and ANQGSEA. This CDR3 has 15 amino acids. The germline V and J ends were trimmed by 7 bases and 5 bases, with 21 bases remaining between them. CDR3 protein: CSAKEWGGSDNEQFF. CDR3 in DNA: TGCAGCGCAAAAGAGTGGGGGGGCAGTGACAATGAGCAGTTCTTC.

CDR3 in amino acids: CASSYSPDTGELFF. The DNA of the CDR3 is TGTGCCAGCAGTTACTCCCCCGACACCGGGGAGCTGTTTTTT. V gene TRBV6-6 combines with J gene TRBJ2-2; D is undetermined. The CDR3 contains 14 residues. Germline lookup yields CDR1 MNHNY and CDR2 SVGAGI (reference sequence). Trimming shortened V by 0 bases and J by 3 bases, and 5 bases separated the two germline ends.

The chain has TRBV18 and TRBJ1-1; 7 bases match TRBD1. This CDR3 comprises 17 residues. The V gene's germline CDR1 is KGHSH and CDR2 LQKENI. V lost 1 base to trimming and J lost 4 bases; unmatched junction nucleotides: 12. The CDR3 region has the DNA TGTGCCAGCTCACCACGGGGACAGTCCACAGGAGGCACTGAAGCTTTCTTT. It codes for CASSPRGQSTGGTEAFF.